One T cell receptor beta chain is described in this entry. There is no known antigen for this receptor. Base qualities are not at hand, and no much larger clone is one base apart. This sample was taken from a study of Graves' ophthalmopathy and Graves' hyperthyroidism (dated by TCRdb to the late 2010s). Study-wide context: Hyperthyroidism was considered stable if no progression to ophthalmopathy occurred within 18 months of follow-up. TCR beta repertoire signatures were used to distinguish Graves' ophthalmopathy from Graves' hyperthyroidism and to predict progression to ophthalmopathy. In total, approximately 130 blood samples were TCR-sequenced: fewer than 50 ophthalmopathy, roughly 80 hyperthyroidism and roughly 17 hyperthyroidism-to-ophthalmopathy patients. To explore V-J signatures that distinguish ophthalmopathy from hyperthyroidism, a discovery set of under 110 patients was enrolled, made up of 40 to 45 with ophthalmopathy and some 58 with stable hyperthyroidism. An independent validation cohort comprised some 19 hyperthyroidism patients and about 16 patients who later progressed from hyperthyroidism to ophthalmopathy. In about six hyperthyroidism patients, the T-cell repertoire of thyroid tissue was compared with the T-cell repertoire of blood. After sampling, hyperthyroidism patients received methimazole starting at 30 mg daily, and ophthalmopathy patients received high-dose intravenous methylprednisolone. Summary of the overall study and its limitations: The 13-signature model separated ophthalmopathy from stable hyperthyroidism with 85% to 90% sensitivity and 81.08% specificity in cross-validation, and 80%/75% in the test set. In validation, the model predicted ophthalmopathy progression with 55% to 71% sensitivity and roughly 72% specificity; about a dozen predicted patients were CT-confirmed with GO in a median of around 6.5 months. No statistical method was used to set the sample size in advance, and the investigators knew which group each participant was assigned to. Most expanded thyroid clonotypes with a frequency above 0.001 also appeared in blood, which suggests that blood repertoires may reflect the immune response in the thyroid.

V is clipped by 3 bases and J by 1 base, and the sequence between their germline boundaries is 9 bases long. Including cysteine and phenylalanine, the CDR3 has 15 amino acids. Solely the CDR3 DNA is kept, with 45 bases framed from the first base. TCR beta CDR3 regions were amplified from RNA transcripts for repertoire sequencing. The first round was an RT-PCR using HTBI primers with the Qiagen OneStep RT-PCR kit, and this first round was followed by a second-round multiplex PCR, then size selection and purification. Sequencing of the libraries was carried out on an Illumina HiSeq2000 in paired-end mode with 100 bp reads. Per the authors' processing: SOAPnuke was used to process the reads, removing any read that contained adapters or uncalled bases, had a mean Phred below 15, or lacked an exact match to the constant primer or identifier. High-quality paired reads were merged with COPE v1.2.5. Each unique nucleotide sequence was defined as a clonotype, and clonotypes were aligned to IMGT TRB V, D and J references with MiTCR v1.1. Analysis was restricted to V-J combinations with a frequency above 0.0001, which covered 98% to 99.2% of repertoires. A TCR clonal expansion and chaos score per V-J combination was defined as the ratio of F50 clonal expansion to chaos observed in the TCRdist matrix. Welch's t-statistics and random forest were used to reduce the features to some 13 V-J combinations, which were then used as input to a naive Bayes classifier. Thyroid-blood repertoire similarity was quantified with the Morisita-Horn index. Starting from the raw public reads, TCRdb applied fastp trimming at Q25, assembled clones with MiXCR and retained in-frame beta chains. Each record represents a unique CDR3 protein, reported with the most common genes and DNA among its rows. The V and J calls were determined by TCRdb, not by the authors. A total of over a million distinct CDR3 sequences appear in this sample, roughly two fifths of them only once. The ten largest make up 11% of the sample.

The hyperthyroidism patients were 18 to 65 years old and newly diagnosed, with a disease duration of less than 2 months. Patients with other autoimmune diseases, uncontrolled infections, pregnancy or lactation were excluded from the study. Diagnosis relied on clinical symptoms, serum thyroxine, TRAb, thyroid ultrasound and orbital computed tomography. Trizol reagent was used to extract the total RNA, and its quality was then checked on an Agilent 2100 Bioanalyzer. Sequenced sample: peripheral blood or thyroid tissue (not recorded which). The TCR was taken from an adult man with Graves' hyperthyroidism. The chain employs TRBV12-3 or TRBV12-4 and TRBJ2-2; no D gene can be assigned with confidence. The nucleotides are TGTGCCAGCAGTTTCCCCCCAGGGAACACCGGGGAGCTGTTTTTT. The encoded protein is CASSFPPGNTGELFF.